The sequence of this TCR beta chain was determined in a study of vaccination effects on CD4 cells after COVID-19. Study results and caveats: Whether induced by infection or by vaccine, clones showed marked clonal contraction late after vaccination.

Only in-frame clones appear in the TCRdb table, and some are missing; sequencing was by immunoSEQ multiplex PCR. The repertoire includes about 54,000 clones, around 75% of them detected once, and about 2.4% sits in the top ten. The CDR3 runs to 17 residues. Per germline, CDR1 SNHLY and CDR2 FYNNEI. The ends were cut back, 0 bases at V and 4 bases at J, with 15 bases in the middle. Notes on this clone: Antigen specificity is unknown.

Within the ViraFEST assay, antigen-specific CD4+ T cells underwent expansion with viral peptide pools prior to sequencing. Following 10 days of culture, CD4+ T cells were isolated. Each vaccine recipient was nucleocapsid antibody negative and had no prior SARS-CoV-2 infection. Every well got 1.5 million to 2.5 million PBMC, which were grown with around 10 IU/ml IL-2 and around 10 ug/ml peptides. On both days 3 and 7, half of the culture medium was replaced with IL-2 medium. The chain employs TRBV2 and TRBJ1-4, with D possibly being TRBD1 (6 bases). The specimen was CD4+ T cells from PBMCs cultured with HCoV-229E spike peptides, collected before COVID-19 vaccination. The TCR comes from a human donor who received a COVID-19 vaccine. In nucleotides, the CDR3 is TGTGCCAGCAGTGAAGCGGGGCAGGGGCGGGGTAATGAAAAACTGTTTTTT. Protein: CASSEAGQGRGNEKLFF.